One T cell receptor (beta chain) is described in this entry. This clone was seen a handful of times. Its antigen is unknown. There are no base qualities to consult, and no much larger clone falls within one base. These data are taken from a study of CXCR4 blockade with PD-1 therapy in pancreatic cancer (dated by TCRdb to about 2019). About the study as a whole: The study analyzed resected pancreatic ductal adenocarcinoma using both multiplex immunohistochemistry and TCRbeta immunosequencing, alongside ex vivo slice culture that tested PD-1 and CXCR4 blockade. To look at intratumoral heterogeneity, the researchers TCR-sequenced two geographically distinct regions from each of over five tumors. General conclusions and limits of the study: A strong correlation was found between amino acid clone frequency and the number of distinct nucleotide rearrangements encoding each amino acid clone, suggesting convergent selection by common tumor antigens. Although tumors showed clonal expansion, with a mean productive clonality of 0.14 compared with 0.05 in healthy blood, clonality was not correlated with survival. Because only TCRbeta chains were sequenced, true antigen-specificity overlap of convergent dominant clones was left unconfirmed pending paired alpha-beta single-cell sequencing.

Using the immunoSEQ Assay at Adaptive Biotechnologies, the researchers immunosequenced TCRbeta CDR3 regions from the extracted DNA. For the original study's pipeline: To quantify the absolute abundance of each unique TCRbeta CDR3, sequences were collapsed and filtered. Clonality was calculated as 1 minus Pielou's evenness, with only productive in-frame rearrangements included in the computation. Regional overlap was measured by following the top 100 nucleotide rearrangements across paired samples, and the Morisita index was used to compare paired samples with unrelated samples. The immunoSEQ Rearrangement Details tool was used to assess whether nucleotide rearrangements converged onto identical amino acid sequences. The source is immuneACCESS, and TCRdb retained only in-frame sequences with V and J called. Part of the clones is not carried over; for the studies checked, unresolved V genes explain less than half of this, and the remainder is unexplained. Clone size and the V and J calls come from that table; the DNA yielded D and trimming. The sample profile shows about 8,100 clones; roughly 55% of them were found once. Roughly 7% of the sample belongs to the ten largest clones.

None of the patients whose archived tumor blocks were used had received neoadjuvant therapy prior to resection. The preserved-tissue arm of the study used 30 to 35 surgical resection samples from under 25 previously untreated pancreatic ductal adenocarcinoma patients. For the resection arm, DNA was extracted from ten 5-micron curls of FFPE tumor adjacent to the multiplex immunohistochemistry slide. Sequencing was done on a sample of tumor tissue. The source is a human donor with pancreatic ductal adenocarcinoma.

In nucleotide form, the sequence is TGTGCCAGCTCACCTGAGGGTATCCTATACGAGCAGTACTTC. Translated, it reads CASSPEGILYEQYF. Recombination linked TRBV18 to TRBJ2-7, with TRBD2 perhaps the D gene, on 5 matching bases. V and J lose 3 bases and 4 bases, and a span of 13 bases separates them. From a lookup of the germline V gene, CDR1 and CDR2 are KGHSH and LQKENI. Its CDR3 holds 14 amino acids, cysteine through phenylalanine. CDR3 DNA is the only sequence kept; it has 42 bases, read in frame from the first base.